One sample yielded the 20 T cell receptor beta chains listed below, sequenced in a study of a mutant IDH1 vaccine in newly diagnosed glioma. Profiled with immunoSEQ multiplex PCR; TCRdb holds only in-frame clones, not every one. The sample shows about 54,000 clones, 80% to 85% of them seen only once. The antigens these receptors bind are not known. Time point: week 5, during vaccination. Vaccination comprised doses that each held 300 ug of mutant IDH1 20-mer peptide, plus topical imiquimod. The source material was PBMCs, sampled from a glioma patient whose treatment included an IDH1 peptide vaccine. These receptors originate from a man younger than 45 with glioma.

The chain couples TRBV5-1 to TRBJ1-1, with no clear D. From germline, CDR1 is SGHRS and CDR2 YFSETQ. The ends were cut back, 1 base at V and 6 bases at J, with 16 bases in the middle. The CDR3 sequence is 15 residues long. The CDR3 DNA reads as TGCGCCAGCAGCTTGCACCCCCTTGGGTCTGCTGAAGCTTTCTTT. Residues: CASSLHPLGSAEAFF. The variable domain in full, with the rest retrieved from reference TRBV5-1 and TRBJ1-1, is KAGVTQTPRYLIKTRGQQVTLSCSPISGHRSVSWYQQTPGQGLQFLFEYFSETQRNKGNFPGRFSGRQFSNSRSEMNVSTLELGDSALYLCASSLHPLGSAEAFFGQGTRLTVV.

This clone was picked up a small number of times. The V and J genes are TRBV5-1 and TRBJ1-3; D might be TRBD1 (5 bases). Germline V gene lookup returns CDR1 SGHRS and CDR2 YFSETQ. The CDR3 is 17 amino acids. The ends were cut back, 0 bases at V and 0 bases at J, with 13 bases in the middle. In nucleotides, the CDR3 is TGCGCCAGCAGCTTGGCCGGCGGGGCCGGCTCTGGAAACACCATATATTTT. Translation gives CASSLAGGAGSGNTIYF.

This chain connects TRBV2 to TRBJ2-7; tentatively, D is TRBD1 or TRBD2 (5 bases each). CDR1 is SNHLY, CDR2 FYNNEI, per germline. Deletions cut 3 bases from V and 4 bases from J, with 25 bases between. This CDR3 has 18 residues. The CDR3 region is CASSDQRGTPTAAYEQYF. CDR3 DNA sequence: TGTGCCAGCAGTGATCAGCGAGGGACCCCAACGGCGGCTTACGAGCAGTACTTC.

This rearrangement joins TRBV11-2 to TRBJ2-7; tentatively, D is TRBD2 (5 bases). Per the germline V gene, CDR1 is SGHAT and CDR2 is FQNNGV. V was shortened by 1 base and J by 3 bases, with 10 bases between the two germline ends. The CDR3 totals 14 residues. CDR3 sequence (DNA): TGTGCCAGCAGCTTAGGGCGGGTAGGCTACGAGCAGTACTTC. Translation: CASSLGRVGYEQYF. The full variable domain, its missing parts supplied by reference TRBV11-2 and TRBJ2-7, is EAGVAQSPRYKIIEKRQSVAFWCNPISGHATLYWYQQILGQGPKLLIQFQNNGVVDDSQLPKDRFSAERLKGVDSTLKIQPAKLEDSAVYLCASSLGRVGYEQYFGPGTRLTVT.

J is TRBJ2-5 and V is TRBV27; D unclear. TRBJ2-7 explains the end of the DNA better; the J call may be wrong. Germline-derived CDR1 and CDR2 are MNHEY and SMNVEV (reference sequence). The CDR3 is 16 amino acids. The CDR3 sequence is CASSVGRGGLPYEQYF. Written as DNA, the CDR3 is TGTGCCAGCAGTGTCGGGCGCGGCGGCCTACCCTACGAGCAGTACTTC.

J is TRBJ1-5 and V is TRBV30; 7 bases agree with TRBD1. CDR1 and CDR2 (germline): GTSNPN, SVGIG (reference sequence). V gave up 3 bases and J gave up 5 bases; unmatched junction bases: 7. The CDR3 covers 14 residues. CDR3 nucleotides: TGTGCCTGGAGCGACGGGACAGCTTATCAGCCCCAGCATTTT. This translates into CAWSDGTAYQPQHF.

The chain uses TRBV29-1 and TRBJ1-2, with D maybe TRBD1 (6 bases). Per germline, CDR1 SQVTM and CDR2 ANQGSEA. V was cut by 4 bases and J by 4 bases, with 16 bases left in between. The CDR3 has 14 amino acids. CDR3 in amino acids: CSVGPQGAVYGYTF. The CDR3 DNA follows: TGCAGCGTTGGCCCACAGGGCGCTGTCTATGGCTACACCTTC.

The chain employs TRBV9 and TRBJ1-4; D may be TRBD1 (6 bases). CDR1 is SGDLS and CDR2 is YYNGEE in the germline V gene. The CDR3 runs to 15 residues. Trimming removed 3 bases at V and 3 bases at J, with 12 bases between. CDR3 loop: CASSATGLANEKLFF. In DNA form, the CDR3 reads TGTGCCAGCAGCGCAACAGGGCTCGCTAATGAAAAACTGTTTTTT.

This clone came up once. Other DNA sequences within the sample encode an identical CDR3. This chain uses TRBV5-1 with TRBJ1-1; D remains unclear. Germline-derived CDR1 and CDR2 are SGHRS and YFSETQ. The CDR3 has 13 amino acids. V was clipped by 0 bases and J by 1 base, with 4 bases between them. In DNA, the CDR3 is TGCGCCAGCAGCTTGGATCCGAACACTGAAGCTTTCTTT. Residues: CASSLDPNTEAFF.

This chain uses TRBV13 with TRBJ1-2, with D unclear. The V gene's germline CDR1 is PRHDT and CDR2 FYEKMQ (reference sequence). The CDR3 covers 15 residues. Trimming pared 4 bases from V and 6 bases from J, leaving 18 bases between. As DNA, the CDR3 is TGTGCCAGCAGCTCACAAGACTCTGTCTTCAATGGCTACACCTTC. It translates to CASSSQDSVFNGYTF.

The genes are TRBV7-8 and TRBJ1-3, with D tentatively TRBD1 (5 bases). The CDR3 runs to 15 residues. V lost 4 bases and J lost 0, with 10 bases in between. The germline CDR1 and CDR2 sequences are SGHVS and FQNEAQ. The chain's CDR3 is CASSYSGNSGNTIYF. The CDR3 DNA reads as TGTGCCAGCAGCTATTCAGGGAACTCTGGAAACACCATATATTTT.

The rearrangement uses TRBV5-1 and TRBJ1-2; 8 bases map to TRBD1. J gave up 5 bases and V 1 base, and 4 bases lay outside the gene matches. The CDR3 covers 14 residues. Germline CDR1 reads SGHRS; CDR2 reads YFSETQ. The CDR3 reads CASSLQGARYGYTF. The CDR3 region has the DNA TGCGCCAGCAGCTTGCAGGGGGCCCGATATGGCTACACCTTC.

This sequence joins TRBV6-5 and TRBJ1-2; D unresolved. This CDR3 spans 15 amino acids. The V gene lost 0 bases and the J gene lost 4 bases, with 12 bases spanning the gap. CDR1 and CDR2 (germline): MNHEY, SVGAGI. The CDR3 spells CASSYSLGVAYGYTF. Written as DNA, the CDR3 is TGTGCCAGCAGTTACTCGTTGGGCGTGGCCTATGGCTACACCTTC.

This rearrangement joins TRBV13 to TRBJ2-3; D perhaps matches TRBD2 (5 bases). CDR1 is PRHDT and CDR2 is FYEKMQ in the germline V gene (reference sequence). With 5 bases removed from V and 8 bases from J, the gap between germline ends came to 8 bases. CDR3 length: 11 amino acids. CDR3 DNA sequence: TGTGCCAGCAGCCCCCGGGGTACGCAGTATTTT. It specifies CASSPRGTQYF.

The J gene is TRBJ1-5, the V gene TRBV6-5; D uncertain. V shed 2 bases and J shed 6 bases, with 8 bases lying between them. CDR1 is MNHEY and CDR2 is SVGAGI in the germline V gene. The length of the CDR3 is 13 residues. The CDR3 reads CASSYLGPQPQHF. The CDR3 coding sequence is TGTGCCAGCAGTTACCTCGGGCCTCAGCCCCAGCATTTT.

The CDR3 DNA sequence: TGTGCCAGCAGCAATGACAGGGGGATGAGTTGGAATTCACCCCTCCACTTT. Translation: CASSNDRGMSWNSPLHF. This chain connects TRBV7-9 to TRBJ1-6, with TRBD1 identical over 9 bases. CDR1 is SEHNR and CDR2 is FQNEAQ in the germline V gene (reference sequence). The CDR3 has 17 residues. With 5 bases clipped from V and 7 bases from J, the junction kept 12 bases outside the gene matches.

CDR3 sequence (DNA): TGCGCCAGCCAGTCTACGGACTCCCCCTACGAGCAGTACTTC. As protein: CASQSTDSPYEQYF. The chain links TRBV10-1 to TRBJ2-7; possible D gene TRBD2, 5 bases. The CDR3 runs 14 residues. The V and J ends lost 8 bases and 2 bases respectively, with 16 bases between them. CDR1 and CDR2 from the germline V gene are WNHNN and SYGVQD (reference sequence).

In DNA form, the CDR3 reads TGTGCCAGCTCAGTCGGCTCAACTAATGAAAAACTGTTTTTT. Translating gives CASSVGSTNEKLFF. V gene TRBV18 combines with J gene TRBJ1-4; no clear D gene. The CDR3 has 14 residues. The germline gives CDR1 KGHSH, CDR2 LQKENI. The V gene lost 5 bases and the J gene lost 0 bases, with 7 bases spanning the gap.

The rearrangement links TRBV5-1 to TRBJ2-5; D is perhaps TRBD1 (5 bases). Germline-derived CDR1 and CDR2 are SGHRS and YFSETQ. V dropped 4 bases and J dropped 2 bases, with 15 bases sitting between them. This CDR3 has 15 residues. The CDR3 sequence: CASSTTGYSQETQYF. DNA of the CDR3: TGCGCCAGCAGCACCACAGGTTATTCTCAAGAGACCCAGTACTTC.

This sequence joins TRBV28 and TRBJ2-3, with 11 positions matching TRBD2. V gave up 5 bases and J gave up 1 base; unmatched junction bases: 8. CDR1 is MDHEN and CDR2 is SYDVKM in the germline V gene. There are 17 residues in the CDR3. CDR3 in DNA: TGTGCCAGCAGTCCGATACTAGCGGGGGTTCGCACAGATACGCAGTATTTT. Protein sequence: CASSPILAGVRTDTQYF.